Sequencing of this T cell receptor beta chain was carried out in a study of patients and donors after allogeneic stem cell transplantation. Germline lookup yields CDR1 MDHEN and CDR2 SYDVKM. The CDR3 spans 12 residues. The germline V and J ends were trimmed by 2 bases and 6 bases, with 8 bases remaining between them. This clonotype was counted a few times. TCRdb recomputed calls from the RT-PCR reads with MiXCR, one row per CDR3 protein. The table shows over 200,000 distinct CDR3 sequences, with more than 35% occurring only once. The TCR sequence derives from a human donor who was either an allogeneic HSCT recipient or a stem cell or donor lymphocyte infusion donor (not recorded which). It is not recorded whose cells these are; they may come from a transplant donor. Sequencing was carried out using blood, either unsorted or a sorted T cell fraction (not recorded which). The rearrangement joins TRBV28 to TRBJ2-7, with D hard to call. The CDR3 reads CASSLLGFEQYF. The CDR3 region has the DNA TGTGCCAGCAGTTTACTGGGATTCGAGCAGTACTTC. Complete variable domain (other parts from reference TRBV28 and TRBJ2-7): DVKVTQSSRYLVKRTGEKVFLECVQDMDHENMFWYRQDPGLGLRLIYFSYDVKMKEKGDIPEGYSVSREKKERFSLILESASTNQTSMYLCASSLLGFEQYFGPGTRLTVT.